The T cell receptor beta chain described here comes from a study of blood T cell repertoires in COVID-19. Generated by immunoSEQ multiplex PCR, the TCRdb table keeps only in-frame clones and is missing some. The table includes under 200,000 clones, approximately 80% detected once. Trimming removed 2 bases from V and 7 bases from J; junction bases left unmatched: 8. The CDR3 runs 15 residues. Germline loops: CDR1 PRHDT, CDR2 FYEKMQ (reference sequence). The sequencing sample was made of peripheral blood. This chain joins TRBV13 and TRBJ2-1; 7 nucleotides align to TRBD2. The receptor was isolated from a human donor in a cohort sampled during active COVID-19. The CDR3, as DNA: TGTGCCAGCAGCTTAAATTCGGGAGGAGGGAATGAGCAGTTCTTC. It is translated as CASSLNSGGGNEQFF.